This T cell receptor (beta chain) derives from a study of T cell changes during pregnancy in multiple sclerosis (dated by TCRdb to the late 2010s). In the study overall: The study looked at changes in the T cell repertoire across pregnancy in women with multiple sclerosis.

Library preparation was by the immunoSEQ multiplex PCR assay. TCRdb limited this immuneACCESS table to in-frame rearrangements with V and J called. A share of clones is missing; checked studies link under half to unresolved V genes, and the rest is unexplained. Across this sample there are 74,000 or so clones, with over 85% seen only once. Around 0.21% of the sample belongs to the ten largest clones. Regarding this clone: Its cognate antigen has yet to be identified. No much larger clone is present one base from it, and per-base qualities are unavailable.

Including cysteine and phenylalanine, the CDR3 has 11 amino acids. Only the CDR3 region is kept as DNA, spanning 33 bases read in frame from base 1. V is reduced by 6 bases and J by 4 bases, leaving a spacing of 7 bases between them. The germline V gene yields MDHEN for CDR1 and SYDVKM for CDR2. The V and J genes are TRBV28 and TRBJ2-7, with no confident D gene call. This material consisted of CD4+ T cells from peripheral blood mononuclear cells, taken before pregnancy. The clonotype originates from a female donor with multiple sclerosis, enrolled in a pregnancy study. The CDR3 in this case is CASSLYYEQYF. The DNA is as follows: TGTGCCAGCAGCCTATATTACGAGCAGTACTTC. Extended through the reference TRBV28 and TRBJ2-7 proteins, this CDR3 yields the full variable domain: DVKVTQSSRYLVKRTGEKVFLECVQDMDHENMFWYRQDPGLGLRLIYFSYDVKMKEKGDIPEGYSVSREKKERFSLILESASTNQTSMYLCASSLYYEQYFGPGTRLTVT.